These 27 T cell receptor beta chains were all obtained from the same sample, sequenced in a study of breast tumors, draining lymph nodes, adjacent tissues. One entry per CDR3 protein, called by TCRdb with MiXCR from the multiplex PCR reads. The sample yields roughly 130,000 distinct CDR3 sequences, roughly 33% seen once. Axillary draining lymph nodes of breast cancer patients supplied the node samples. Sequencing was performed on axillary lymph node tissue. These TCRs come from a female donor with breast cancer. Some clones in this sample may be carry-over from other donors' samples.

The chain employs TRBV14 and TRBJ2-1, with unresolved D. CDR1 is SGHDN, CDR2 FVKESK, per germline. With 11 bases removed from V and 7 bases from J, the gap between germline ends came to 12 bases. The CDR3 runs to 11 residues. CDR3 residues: CADTSWNEQFF. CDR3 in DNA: TGTGCCGACACATCCTGGAATGAGCAGTTCTTC.

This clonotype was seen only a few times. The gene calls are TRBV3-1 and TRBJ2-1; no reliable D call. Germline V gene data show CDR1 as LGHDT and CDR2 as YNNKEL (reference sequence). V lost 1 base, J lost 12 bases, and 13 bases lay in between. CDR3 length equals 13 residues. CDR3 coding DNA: TGTGCCAGCAGCCAAGGCCTTATTGGTGGGCAGTTCTTC. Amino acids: CASSQGLIGGQFF.

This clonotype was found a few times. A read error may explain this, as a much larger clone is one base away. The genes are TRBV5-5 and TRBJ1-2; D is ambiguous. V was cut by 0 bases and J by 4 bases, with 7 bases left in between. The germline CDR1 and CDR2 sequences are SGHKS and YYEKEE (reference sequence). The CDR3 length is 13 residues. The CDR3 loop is CASSLDGAYGYTF. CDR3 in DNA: TGTGCCAGCAGCTTGGACGGAGCCTATGGCTACACCTTC. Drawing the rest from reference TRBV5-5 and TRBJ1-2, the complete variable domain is DAGVTQSPTHLIKTRGQQVTLRCSPISGHKSVSWYQQVLGQGPQFIFQYYEKEERGRGNFPDRFSARQFPNYSSELNVNALLLGDSALYLCASSLDGAYGYTFGSGTRLTVV.

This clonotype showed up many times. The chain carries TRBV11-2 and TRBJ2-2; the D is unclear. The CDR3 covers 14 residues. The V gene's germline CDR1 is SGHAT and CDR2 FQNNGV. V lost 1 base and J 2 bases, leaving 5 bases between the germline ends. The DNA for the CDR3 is TGTGCCAGCAGCTTAGTCCCAAACACCGGGGAGCTGTTTTTT. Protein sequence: CASSLVPNTGELFF.

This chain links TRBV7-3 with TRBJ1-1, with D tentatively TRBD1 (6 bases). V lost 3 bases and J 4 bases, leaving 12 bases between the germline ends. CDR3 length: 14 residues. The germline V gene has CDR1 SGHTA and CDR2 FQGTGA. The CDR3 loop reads CASSLQTGGTEAFF. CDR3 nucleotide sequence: TGTGCCAGCAGCTTGCAGACAGGTGGCACTGAAGCTTTCTTT.

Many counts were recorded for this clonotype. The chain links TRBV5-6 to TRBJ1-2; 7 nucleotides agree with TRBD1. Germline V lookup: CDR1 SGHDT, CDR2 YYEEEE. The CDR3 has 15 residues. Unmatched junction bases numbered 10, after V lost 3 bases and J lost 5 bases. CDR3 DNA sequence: TGTGCCAGCAGCTCACTCCCGGGACAGAAATATGGCTACACCTTC. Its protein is CASSSLPGQKYGYTF.

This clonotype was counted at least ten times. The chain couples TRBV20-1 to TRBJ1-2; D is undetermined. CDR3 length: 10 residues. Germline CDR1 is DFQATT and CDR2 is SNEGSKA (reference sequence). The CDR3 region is CTAPGDGYTF. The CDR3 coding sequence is TGCACCGCTCCCGGTGATGGCTACACCTTC.

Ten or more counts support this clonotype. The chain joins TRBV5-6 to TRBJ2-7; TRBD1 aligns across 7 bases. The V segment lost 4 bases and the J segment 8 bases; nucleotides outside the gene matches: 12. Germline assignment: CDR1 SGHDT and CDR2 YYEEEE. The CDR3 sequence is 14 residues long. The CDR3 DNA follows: TGTGCCAGCAGCCAAACAGGGGACCGGGTGAAGCAGTACTTC. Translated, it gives CASSQTGDRVKQYF.

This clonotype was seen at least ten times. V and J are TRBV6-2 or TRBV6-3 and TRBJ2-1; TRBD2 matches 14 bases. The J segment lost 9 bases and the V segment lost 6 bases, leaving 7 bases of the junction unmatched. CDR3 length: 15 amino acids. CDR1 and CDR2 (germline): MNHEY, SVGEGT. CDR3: CASSLTSGGALEQFF. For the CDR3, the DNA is TGTGCCAGCAGCTTGACTAGCGGGGGGGCCCTTGAGCAGTTCTTC.

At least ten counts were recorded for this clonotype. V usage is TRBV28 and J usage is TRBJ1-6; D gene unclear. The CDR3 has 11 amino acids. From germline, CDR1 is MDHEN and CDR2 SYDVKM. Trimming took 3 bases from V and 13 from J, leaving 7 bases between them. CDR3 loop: CASSLSWPLHF. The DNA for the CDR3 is TGTGCCAGCAGTTTGTCTTGGCCCCTCCACTTT.

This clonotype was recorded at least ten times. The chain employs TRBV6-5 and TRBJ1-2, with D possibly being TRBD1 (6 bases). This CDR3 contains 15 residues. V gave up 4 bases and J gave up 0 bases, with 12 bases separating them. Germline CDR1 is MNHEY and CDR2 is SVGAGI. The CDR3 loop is CASSLTTGANYGYTF. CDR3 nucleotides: TGTGCCAGCAGTTTAACGACAGGAGCTAACTATGGCTACACCTTC.

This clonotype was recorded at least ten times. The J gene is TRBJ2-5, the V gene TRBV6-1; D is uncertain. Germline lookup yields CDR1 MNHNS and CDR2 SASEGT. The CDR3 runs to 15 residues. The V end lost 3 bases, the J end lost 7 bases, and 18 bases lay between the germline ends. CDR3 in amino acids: CASSDWTAVGGTQYF. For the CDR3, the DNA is TGTGCCAGCAGTGACTGGACGGCCGTTGGTGGGACCCAGTACTTC.

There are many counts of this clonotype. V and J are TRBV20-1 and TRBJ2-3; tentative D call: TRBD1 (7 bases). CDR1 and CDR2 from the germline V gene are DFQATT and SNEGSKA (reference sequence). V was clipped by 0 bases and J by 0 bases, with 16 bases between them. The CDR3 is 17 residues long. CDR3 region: CSARDDQGGTSTDTQYF. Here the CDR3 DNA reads TGCAGTGCTAGAGATGATCAGGGGGGAACTAGCACAGATACGCAGTATTTT.

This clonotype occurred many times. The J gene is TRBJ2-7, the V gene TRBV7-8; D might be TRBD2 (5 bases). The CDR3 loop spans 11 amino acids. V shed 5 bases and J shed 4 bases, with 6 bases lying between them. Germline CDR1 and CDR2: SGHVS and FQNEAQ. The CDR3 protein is CASSRGYEQYF. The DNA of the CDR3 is TGTGCCAGCAGCCGGGGATACGAGCAGTACTTC.

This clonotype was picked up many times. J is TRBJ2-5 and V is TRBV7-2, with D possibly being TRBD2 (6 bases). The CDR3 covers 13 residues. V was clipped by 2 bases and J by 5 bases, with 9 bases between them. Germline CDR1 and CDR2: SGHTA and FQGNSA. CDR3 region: CASSLWRGETQYF. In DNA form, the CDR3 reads TGTGCCAGCAGCTTATGGAGGGGCGAGACCCAGTACTTC. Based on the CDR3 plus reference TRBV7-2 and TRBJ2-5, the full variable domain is GAGVSQSPSNKVTEKGKDVELRCDPISGHTALYWYRQSLGQGLEFLIYFQGNSAPDKSGLPSDRFSAERTGGSVSTLTIQRTQQEDSAVYLCASSLWRGETQYFGPGTRLLVL.

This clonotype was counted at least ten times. The CDR3 spells CASSASATNEKLFF. In DNA form, the CDR3 reads TGTGCCAGCAGCGCTAGTGCAACTAATGAAAAACTGTTTTTT. This chain uses TRBV9 with TRBJ1-4; no reliable D call. V was pared by 3 bases and J by 0 bases, with 6 bases between. From germline, CDR1 is SGDLS and CDR2 YYNGEE. The CDR3 spans 14 residues.

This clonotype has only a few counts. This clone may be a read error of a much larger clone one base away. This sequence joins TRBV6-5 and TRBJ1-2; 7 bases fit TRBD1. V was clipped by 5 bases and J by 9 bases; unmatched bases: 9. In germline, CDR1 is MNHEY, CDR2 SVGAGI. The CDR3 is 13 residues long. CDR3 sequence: CASSQDRVRSYTF. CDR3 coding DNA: TGTGCCAGCAGTCAAGACAGGGTTAGGAGCTACACCTTC.

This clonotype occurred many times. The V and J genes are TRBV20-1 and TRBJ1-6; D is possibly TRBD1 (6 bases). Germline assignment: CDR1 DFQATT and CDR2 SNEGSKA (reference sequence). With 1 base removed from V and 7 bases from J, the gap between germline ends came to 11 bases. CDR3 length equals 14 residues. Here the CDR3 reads CSARAGANNSPLHF. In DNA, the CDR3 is TGCAGTGCTAGAGCAGGGGCCAACAATTCACCCCTCCACTTT.

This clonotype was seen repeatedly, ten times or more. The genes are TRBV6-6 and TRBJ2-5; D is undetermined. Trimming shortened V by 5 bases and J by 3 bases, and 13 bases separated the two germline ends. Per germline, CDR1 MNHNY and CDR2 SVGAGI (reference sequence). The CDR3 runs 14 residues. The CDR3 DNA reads TGTGCCAGCAGTCCACTTGCAGGAAAAGAGACCCAGTACTTC. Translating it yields CASSPLAGKETQYF.

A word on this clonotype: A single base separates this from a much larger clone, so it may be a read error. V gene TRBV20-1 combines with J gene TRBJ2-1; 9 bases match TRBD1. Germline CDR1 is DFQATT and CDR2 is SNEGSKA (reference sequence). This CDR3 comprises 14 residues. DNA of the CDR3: TGCAGTGCTCCGGGACAGGGCTTCTACACTGAGCAGTTCTTC. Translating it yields CSAPGQGFYTEQFF.

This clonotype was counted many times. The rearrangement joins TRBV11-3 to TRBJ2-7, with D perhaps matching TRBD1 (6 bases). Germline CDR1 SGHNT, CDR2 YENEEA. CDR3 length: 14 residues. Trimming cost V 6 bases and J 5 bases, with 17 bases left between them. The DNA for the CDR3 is TGTGCCAGCAGTCTTAGAAACAGGGCCGACGAGCAGTACTTC. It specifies CASSLRNRADEQYF.

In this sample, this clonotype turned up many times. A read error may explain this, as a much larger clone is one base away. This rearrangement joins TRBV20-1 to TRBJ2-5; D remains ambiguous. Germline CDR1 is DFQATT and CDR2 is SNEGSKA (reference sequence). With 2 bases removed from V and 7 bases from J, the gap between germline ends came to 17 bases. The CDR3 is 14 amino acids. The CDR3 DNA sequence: TGCAGTGCTAGACCTAAAATTCGTAGGGCGACCCAGTACTTC. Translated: CSARPKIRRATQYF.

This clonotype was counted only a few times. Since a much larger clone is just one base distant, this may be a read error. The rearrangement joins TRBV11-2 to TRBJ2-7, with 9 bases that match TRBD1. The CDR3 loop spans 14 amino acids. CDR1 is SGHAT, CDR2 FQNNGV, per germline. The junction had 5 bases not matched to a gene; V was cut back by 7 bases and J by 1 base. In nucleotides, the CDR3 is TGTGCCAGCACCCCGGGACAGGGATCCTACGAGCAGTACGTC. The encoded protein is CASTPGQGSYEQYV.

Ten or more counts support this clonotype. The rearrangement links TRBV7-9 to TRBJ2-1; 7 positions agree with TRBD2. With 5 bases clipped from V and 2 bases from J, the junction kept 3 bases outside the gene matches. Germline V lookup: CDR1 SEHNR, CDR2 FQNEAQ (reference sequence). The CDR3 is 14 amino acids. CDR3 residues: CASSPRGAYNEQFF. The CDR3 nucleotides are TGTGCCAGCAGCCCCCGGGGGGCCTACAATGAGCAGTTCTTC.

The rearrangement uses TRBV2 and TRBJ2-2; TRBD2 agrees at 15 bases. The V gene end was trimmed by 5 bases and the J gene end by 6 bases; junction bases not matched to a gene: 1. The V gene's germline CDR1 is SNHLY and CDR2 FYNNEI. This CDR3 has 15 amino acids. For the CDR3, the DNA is TGTGCCAGCAGTCGGACTAGCGGGGGGGCCGGGGAGCTGTTTTTT. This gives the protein CASSRTSGGAGELFF.

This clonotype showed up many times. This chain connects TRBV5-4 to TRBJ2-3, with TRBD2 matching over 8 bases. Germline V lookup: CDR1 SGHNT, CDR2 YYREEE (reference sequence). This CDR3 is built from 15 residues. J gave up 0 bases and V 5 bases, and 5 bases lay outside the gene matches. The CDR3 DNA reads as TGTGCCAGCAGGGTAGCGGGGACTAGCACAGATACGCAGTATTTT. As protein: CASRVAGTSTDTQYF.

The DNA for the CDR3 is TGTGCCAGCAGTAGCGGGGGGGCCGGGAATGAGCAGTTCTTC. It specifies CASSSGGAGNEQFF. J is TRBJ2-1 and V is TRBV28, with 10 bases aligning to TRBD2. CDR3 length: 14 residues. V was pared by 5 bases and J by 7 bases, with 5 bases of the junction left unmatched. CDR1 and CDR2 from the germline V gene are MDHEN and SYDVKM.